This T cell receptor (beta chain) was observed in a study of vaccination effects on CD4 cells after COVID-19 (dated 2022 in TCRdb). With regard to the full study: Across the study, the median time from the second dose to post-vaccine sampling was 72 days (range 14 to 241). In the study, cultures from other donors were sequenced using the Oncomine TCR Beta short-read assay on an Illumina iSeq 100. A total of 10 COVID-19 convalescent patients and a handful of SARS-CoV-2-naive healthy vaccine recipients were included in the full study. SARS-CoV-2 spike-specific CD4+ TCR repertoires were compared before and after mRNA vaccination in COVID-19 convalescent patients and in infection-naive vaccine recipients. The study at large found these results: The study was limited by a small number of convalescent patients and lacked early post-infection timepoints. Among healthy vaccine recipients, nearly all vaccine-induced clones were SARS-CoV-2 mono-reactive, and only 1 of 255 was cross-reactive with common cold coronaviruses. Marked clonal contraction was observed in both infection-induced and vaccine-induced clones at late post-vaccination timepoints, consistent with waning T cell responses.

To prepare the library, the immunoSEQ multiplex PCR assay was applied. TCR beta CDR3 sequencing was performed on DNA from the cultured, isolated CD4+ T cells. In the authors' own workflow: Non-productive TCR sequences were removed and reads were trimmed to the CDR3 region, keeping CDR3s of at least 7 amino acids. Antigen-specific clonotypes were identified using the MANAFEST web app by comparison of expansion in peptide wells against reference cultures. Positive clones required FDR<0.05 expansion versus reference and all other wells, odds ratio above 5, and frequency above 0.1% in two replicate wells. Cross-reactive clonotypes were defined as significantly expanded in SARS-CoV-2 spike wells and in at least one common cold coronavirus spike condition. Using the stringdist R package, CDR3 similarity was measured by Levenshtein distance, and unrooted trees were constructed with ape in R 3.6.1. TCRdb limited this immuneACCESS table to in-frame rearrangements with V and J called. A share of clones is missing; checked studies link under half to unresolved V genes, and the rest is unexplained. V and J calls and clone size follow that table, whereas D and trimming were derived from the DNA. For this sample there are around 65,000 clones; around 73% appear just once. Over 0.95% of the sample comes from the top ten.

In the ViraFEST assay, PBMC were stimulated with viral peptide pools, and TCR sequencing was then used to find antigen-specific CD4+ T cell clonotypes based on their expansion. After less than eleven days of culture, CD4+ T cells were isolated with the EasySep CD4+ T cell isolation kit. Each participant got two doses of an mRNA SARS-CoV-2 vaccine, either BNT162b2 or mRNA-1273. Healthy vaccine recipients had no prior SARS-CoV-2 infection, confirmed by negative nucleocapsid antibodies before and after vaccination. Approximately 2 million PBMC per well were cultured with 10 ug/ml peptides in IMDM containing roughly 5% human AB serum, approximately 10 IU/ml IL-2 and gentamicin. On days 3 and 7, half of the culture medium was replaced with fresh IL-2-containing medium. Unless otherwise noted, each peptide stimulation condition was cultured in triplicate wells. PBMC were separated from whole blood using Ficoll-Paque Plus gradient centrifugation and were then either cryopreserved at -140C or used fresh. The overlapping peptide pools covered the spike proteins of SARS-CoV-2 as well as those of the common cold coronaviruses HCoV-NL63, HCoV-OC43 and HCoV-229E. Genomic DNA was extracted from cultured CD4+ T cells with the QIAamp micro DNA kit.

Worth noting for this clone: The clone's antigen remains unknown. Base quality data are lacking; no much larger clone is found one base away.

The germline V and J ends show losses of 4 bases and 2 bases respectively, and no gene match explains 5 bases of the junction. The germline V gene sets CDR1 to SGHTS and CDR2 to YDEGEE. Spanning cysteine to phenylalanine, the CDR3 consists of 14 amino acids. CDR3 DNA is the only sequence kept; it has 42 bases, read in frame from the first base. This clonotype originated in a human donor who received a COVID-19 vaccine. The specimen was CD4+ T cells from PBMCs cultured with HCoV-229E spike peptides, collected after COVID-19 vaccination. The meaning of the sample's cell subset or site label: HCoV-229E spike overlapping peptide pool stimulation. The rearrangement joined TRBV5-8 to TRBJ2-5; 7 of the junction bases match TRBD1. The nucleotides are TGTGCCAGCAGCCCGGGACAGCTACAAGAGACCCAGTACTTC. This gives the protein CASSPGQLQETQYF.